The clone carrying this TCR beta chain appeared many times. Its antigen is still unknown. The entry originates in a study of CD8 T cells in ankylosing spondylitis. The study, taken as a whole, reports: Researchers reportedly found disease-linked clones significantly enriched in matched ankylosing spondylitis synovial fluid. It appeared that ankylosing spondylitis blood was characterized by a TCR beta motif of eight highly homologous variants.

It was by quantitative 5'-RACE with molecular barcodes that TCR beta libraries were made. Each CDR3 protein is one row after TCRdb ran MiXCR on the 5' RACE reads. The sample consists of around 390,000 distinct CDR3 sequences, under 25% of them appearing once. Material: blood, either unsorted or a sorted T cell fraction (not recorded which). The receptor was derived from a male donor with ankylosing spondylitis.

CDR3: CSAAGTRSEQYF. The CDR3 coding sequence is TGCAGCGCTGCCGGGACTCGAAGCGAGCAGTACTTC. The rearrangement joins TRBV29-1 to TRBJ2-7; tentatively, D is TRBD2 (6 bases). Per the germline V gene, CDR1 is SQVTM and CDR2 is ANQGSEA. Trimming left V 7 bases short and J 6 bases short, with 16 bases between. CDR3 size: 12 residues.